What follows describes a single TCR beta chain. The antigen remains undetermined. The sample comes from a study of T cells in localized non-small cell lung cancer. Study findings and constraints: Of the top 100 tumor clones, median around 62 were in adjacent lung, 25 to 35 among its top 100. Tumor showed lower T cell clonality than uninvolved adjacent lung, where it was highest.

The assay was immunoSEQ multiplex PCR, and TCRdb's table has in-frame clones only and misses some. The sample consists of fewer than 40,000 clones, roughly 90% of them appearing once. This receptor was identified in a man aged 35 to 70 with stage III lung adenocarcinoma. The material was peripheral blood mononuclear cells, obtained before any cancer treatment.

The CDR3 spells CASSSVGEQFF. CDR3 sequence (DNA): TGTGCCAGCAGTTCTGTTGGGGAGCAGTTCTTC. V and J are TRBV11-3 and TRBJ2-1; D is ambiguous. V gave up 6 bases and J gave up 10 bases, with 10 bases separating them. Germline-derived CDR1 and CDR2 are SGHNT and YENEEA. The CDR3 contains 11 residues.